This T cell receptor (beta chain) was found in a study of blood T cell repertoires in COVID-19. For the study at large: PBMCs, B-cell-depleted T cells, or T cells provided the cDNA or gDNA that made up the material.

As originally analysed: Researchers report that nucleated cell counts were estimated from reference gene primer amplification. The assay was immunoSEQ multiplex PCR, and TCRdb's table has in-frame clones only and misses some. That table supplies the V and J calls and clone size; D and trimming were determined from the DNA. The sample lists over 15,000 clones, under 85% occurring once. V was shortened by 6 bases and J by 5 bases, with 19 bases between the two germline ends. Per the germline V gene, CDR1 is KGHSH and CDR2 is LQKENI. The CDR3 is 15 amino acids. The material sequenced was peripheral blood. The chain has TRBV18 and TRBJ2-5; D may be TRBD1 (6 bases). This sequence was found in a man between 65 and 85 years old with COVID-19, enrolled during active disease. The CDR3 nucleotides are TGTGCCAGCTCCCCGTGGCAGGGGTCCGACGAGACCCAGTACTTC. Protein product: CASSPWQGSDETQYF.